The 16 T cell receptor beta chains reported below all come from one sample, sequenced in a study of cytomegalovirus exposure and HLA in healthy donors. Researchers ran the PCR with 60 Vbeta and 13 Jbeta primers. The method was immunoSEQ multiplex PCR; TCRdb's version includes in-frame clones alone and lacks a portion of them. The sample carries around 130,000 clones, less than 85% recorded once. Material: PBMCs. These receptor sequences come from a man aged 35 to 55 in good health and CMV-seronegative.

The rearrangement uses TRBV5-1 and TRBJ2-7, with TRBD2 as a possible D gene (5 bases). Trimming took 0 bases from V and 5 from J, leaving 6 bases between them. This CDR3 comprises 12 residues. CDR1 is SGHRS and CDR2 is YFSETQ in the germline V gene. In nucleotides, the CDR3 is TGCGCCAGCAGCTTGGACGGGGACGAGCAGTACTTC. Protein sequence: CASSLDGDEQYF.

The gene calls are TRBV6-6 and TRBJ2-2; 8 bases agree with TRBD1. Germline CDR1 MNHNY, CDR2 SVGAGI (reference sequence). CDR3 size: 15 residues. The junction had 6 bases not matched to a gene; V was cut back by 6 bases and J by 3 bases. The DNA of the CDR3 is TGTGCCAGCAGGGGGGGACAGGAGTACACCGGGGAGCTGTTTTTT. This codes for CASRGGQEYTGELFF.

The rearrangement links TRBV27 to TRBJ2-4; no reliable D call. V shed 2 bases and J shed 8 bases, with 10 bases lying between them. Germline V gene lookup returns CDR1 MNHEY and CDR2 SMNVEV (reference sequence). The CDR3 length is 13 residues. The CDR3: CASSLARNDIQYF. The CDR3, as DNA: TGTGCCAGCAGTTTAGCGCGTAACGACATTCAGTACTTC.

The CDR3 here is CASSRLRDSEHYGYTF. The CDR3 nucleotides are TGTGCCAGTAGTCGACTTAGGGACAGCGAACACTATGGCTACACCTTC. The V call is TRBV19, the J call TRBJ1-2; 7 nucleotides line up with TRBD1. The CDR3 spans 16 residues. Germline V gene data show CDR1 as LNHDA and CDR2 as SQIVND (reference sequence). The ends lost 5 bases at V and 3 bases at J; junction bases unmatched: 12.

The genes are TRBV15 and TRBJ2-3; D is unclear. Trimming shortened V by 11 bases and J by 1 base, and 13 bases separated the two germline ends. Germline V gene data show CDR1 as LNHNV and CDR2 as YYDKDF (reference sequence). This CDR3 has 13 residues. The CDR3 is CALEKYGTDTQYF. The CDR3 DNA reads as TGTGCCTTGGAGAAATACGGCACAGATACGCAGTATTTT.

The table lists this clone with a count of one. The V and J genes are TRBV7-3 and TRBJ2-2; possible D gene TRBD2, 6 bases. Trimming removed 2 bases from V and 8 bases from J, with 15 bases in between. This CDR3 spans 15 amino acids. Germline assignment: CDR1 SGHTA and CDR2 FQGTGA. CDR3 sequence reads: CASSLGGVIGGELFF. The CDR3 DNA reads TGTGCCAGCAGCTTAGGAGGGGTTATAGGAGGGGAGCTGTTTTTT.

A few counts support this clone. For the CDR3, the DNA is TGTGCCAGCAGCTTCGAAGGCGGCTACGAGCAGTACTTC. Residues: CASSFEGGYEQYF. The chain uses TRBV13 and TRBJ2-7; D call uncertain. V lost 3 bases and J lost 3, with 9 bases in between. CDR1 is PRHDT, CDR2 FYEKMQ, per germline (reference sequence). The CDR3 contains 13 residues.

This sequence joins TRBV7-9 and TRBJ2-7; D remains unclear. Trimming shortened V by 4 bases and J by 3 bases, and 16 bases separated the two germline ends. The germline V gene has CDR1 SEHNR and CDR2 FQNEAQ (reference sequence). The CDR3 runs to 15 residues. The CDR3 DNA sequence: TGTGCCAGCAGCTCCAGCGATGGAGACGGCTACGAGCAGTACTTC. Protein sequence: CASSSSDGDGYEQYF.

The rearrangement uses TRBV7-8 and TRBJ1-5; D is ambiguous. Germline V gives CDR1 SGHVS, CDR2 FQNEAQ. The ends were cut back, 7 bases at V and 7 bases at J, with 17 bases in the middle. This CDR3 is 14 amino acids long. Here the CDR3 DNA reads TGTGCCAGCACCCTGGACGCGGGCTGGCAGCCCCAGCATTTT. Protein sequence: CASTLDAGWQPQHF.

The rearrangement joins TRBV2 to TRBJ1-5; no clear D gene. Germline V CDR1 and CDR2: SNHLY, FYNNEI. CDR3 length: 16 residues. Trimming left V 3 bases short and J 0 bases short, with 12 bases between. This chain's CDR3 is CASSDLGLYSNQPQHF. In DNA form, the CDR3 reads TGTGCCAGCAGTGATCTGGGCCTCTATAGCAATCAGCCCCAGCATTTT.

This chain joins TRBV6-1 and TRBJ2-7; D call uncertain. V was shortened by 6 bases and J by 3 bases, with 6 bases between the two germline ends. The V gene's germline CDR1 is MNHNS and CDR2 SASEGT. The CDR3 runs to 11 residues. The CDR3 loop is CASSQNYEQYF. The CDR3 DNA reads TGTGCCAGCAGCCAGAACTACGAGCAGTACTTC.

The rearrangement joins TRBV29-1 to TRBJ2-7; D perhaps matches TRBD2 (7 bases). The V and J ends lost 2 bases and 2 bases respectively, with 13 bases between them. Germline V gene data show CDR1 as SQVTM and CDR2 as ANQGSEA. The CDR3 sequence is 14 residues long. The chain's CDR3 is CSVELRGAPYEQYF. The CDR3 DNA follows: TGCAGCGTTGAACTCCGGGGGGCACCCTACGAGCAGTACTTC.

The rearrangement uses TRBV5-5 and TRBJ1-2; 7 bases are shared with TRBD1. In germline, CDR1 is SGHKS, CDR2 YYEKEE (reference sequence). Germline trimming cut 3 bases from V and 2 bases from J; bases unmatched to any gene: 1. The CDR3 has 13 amino acids. For the CDR3, the DNA is TGTGCCAGCAGCTCCAGGGGGAACTATGGCTACACCTTC. Translation: CASSSRGNYGYTF.

J is TRBJ1-5 and V is TRBV6-1; D unresolved. Germline V lookup: CDR1 MNHNS, CDR2 SASEGT. The CDR3 loop spans 16 amino acids. Trimming removed 3 bases from V and 4 bases from J, with 16 bases in between. The DNA of the CDR3 is TGTGCCAGCAGTGACCAGGAGGGCAGATTGAATCAGCCCCAGCATTTT. Translated: CASSDQEGRLNQPQHF.

The chain carries TRBV4-1 and TRBJ1-2; tentative D call: TRBD1 (5 bases). This CDR3 is built from 15 residues. Trimming took off 0 bases at V and 5 bases at J, with 13 bases between the two ends. Germline CDR1 and CDR2: MGHRA and YSYEKL. The CDR3 region is CASSQESPGLYGYTF. Here the CDR3 DNA reads TGCGCCAGCAGCCAAGAATCCCCAGGGTTATATGGCTACACCTTC.

This chain connects TRBV7-6 to TRBJ2-1; D remains unclear. The V gene lost 1 base and the J gene lost 4 bases, with 11 bases spanning the gap. The CDR3 is 15 residues long. Germline V gene sequence: CDR1 SGHVS, CDR2 FNYEAQ. The CDR3 DNA is TGTGCCAGCAGCTTAGTACCGGGTCCTTACAATGAGCAGTTCTTC. It yields the protein CASSLVPGPYNEQFF. Full variable domain (rest looked up from reference TRBV7-6 and TRBJ2-1): GAGVSQSPRYKVTKRGQDVALRCDPISGHVSLYWYRQALGQGPEFLTYFNYEAQQDKSGLPNDRFSAERPEGSISTLTIQRTEQRDSAMYRCASSLVPGPYNEQFFGPGTRLTVL.